Described below is a single T cell receptor beta chain sequence and its context. Its antigen is unknown. These data are taken from a study of cytomegalovirus exposure and HLA in healthy donors. Overall study findings and caveats: Later, an analysis found that common viral pathogens appeared to be linked with several of the most significant clusters.

Each donor's status was that of a healthy bone marrow donor. Amplification used 60 Vbeta primers and 13 Jbeta primers. Original handling: Around 83 million unique TCR beta chains, 10 million to 14 million shared, were counted in a later analysis. Clones were read by immunoSEQ multiplex PCR, and TCRdb kept only the in-frame ones, dropping some. V and J calls and clone size come straight from that table; D and trimming were deduced from the DNA. The data hold more than 95,000 clones, with roughly three quarters observed a single time. V lost 5 bases and J 15 bases, leaving 23 bases between the germline ends. Germline V gives CDR1 SGHVS, CDR2 FNYEAQ. The CDR3 has 14 residues.

The sample consisted of PBMCs. This sequence originates from a woman aged 40 to 55 in good health and CMV-seronegative. The V gene is TRBV7-6, the J gene TRBJ2-1, with D maybe TRBD2 (5 bases). The CDR3 DNA sequence: TGTGCCAGCAGCCACAATATTCTGGCCCGGGATCTGTTCTTC. Encoded protein: CASSHNILARDLFF.